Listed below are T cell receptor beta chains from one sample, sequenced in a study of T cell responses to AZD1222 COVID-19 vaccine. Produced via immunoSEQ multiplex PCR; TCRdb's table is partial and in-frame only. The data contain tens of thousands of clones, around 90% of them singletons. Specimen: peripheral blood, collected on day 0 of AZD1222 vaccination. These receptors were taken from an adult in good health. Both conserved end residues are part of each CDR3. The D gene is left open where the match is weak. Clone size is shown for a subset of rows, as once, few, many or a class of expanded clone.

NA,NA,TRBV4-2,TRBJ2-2,CASSHSTGELFF,TGTGCCAGCAGCCACTCTACCGGGGAGCTGTTTTTT
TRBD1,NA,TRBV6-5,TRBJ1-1,CASRKGQMNTEAFF,TGTGCCAGCAGGAAGGGACAGATGAACACTGAAGCTTTCTTT
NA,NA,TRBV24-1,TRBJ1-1,CATSDLGGTAFF,TGTGCCACCAGTGATTTAGGGGGAACAGCTTTCTTT
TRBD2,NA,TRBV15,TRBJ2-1,CATSPGLAANEQFF,TGTGCCACCAGCCCAGGACTAGCGGCTAATGAGCAGTTCTTC
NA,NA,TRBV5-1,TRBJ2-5,CASRSGEKETQYF,TGCGCCAGCAGGTCGGGGGAGAAAGAGACCCAGTACTTC
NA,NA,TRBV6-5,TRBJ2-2,CASSYEQANTGELFF,TGTGCCAGCAGTTATGAACAAGCGAACACCGGGGAGCTGTTTTTT
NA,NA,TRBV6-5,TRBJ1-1,CASSYSPATIEAFF,TGTGCCAGCAGTTACTCGCCAGCTACAATTGAAGCTTTCTTT
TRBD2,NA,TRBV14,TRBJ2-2,CASSQVSGRPNTGELFF,TGTGCCAGCAGCCAAGTAAGCGGGAGGCCAAACACCGGGGAGCTGTTTTTT
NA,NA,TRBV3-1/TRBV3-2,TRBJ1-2,CASSQRTLDGYTF,TGTGCCAGCAGCCAACGCACGCTAGATGGCTACACCTTC
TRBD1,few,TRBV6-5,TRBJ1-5,CASSYGGQGTQPQHF,TGTGCCAGCAGTTACGGGGGACAGGGAACTCAGCCCCAGCATTTT
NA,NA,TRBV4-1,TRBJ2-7,CASSQAGAGSAYEQYF,TGCGCCAGCAGCCAAGCGGGGGCGGGATCCGCCTACGAGCAGTACTTC
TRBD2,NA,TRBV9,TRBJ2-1,CASSVTASGRAGNEQFF,TGTGCCAGCAGCGTAACGGCTAGCGGGAGGGCAGGCAATGAGCAGTTCTTC
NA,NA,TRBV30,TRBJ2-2,CAWSQQRWGRTTLAGELFF,TGTGCCTGGAGTCAACAGAGGTGGGGTAGGACAACGCTGGCCGGGGAGCTGTTTTTT
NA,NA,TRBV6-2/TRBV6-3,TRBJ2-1,CASSYIRAREQFF,TGTGCCAGCAGTTATATCAGGGCCCGTGAGCAGTTCTTC
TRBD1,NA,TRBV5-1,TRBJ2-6,CASSRDRAGANVLTF,TGCGCCAGCAGCCGGGACAGGGCTGGGGCCAACGTCCTGACTTTC
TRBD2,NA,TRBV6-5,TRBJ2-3,CASSWGPSGEQDTQYF,TGTGCCAGCAGTTGGGGTCCTAGCGGGGAACAGGATACGCAGTATTTT
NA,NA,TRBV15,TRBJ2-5,CATSRKSEGETQYF,TGTGCCACCAGCAGGAAGTCCGAGGGGGAGACCCAGTACTTC
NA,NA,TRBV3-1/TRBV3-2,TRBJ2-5,CASRPLGRQETQYF,TGTGCCAGCAGACCCCTGGGCAGGCAAGAGACCCAGTACTTC
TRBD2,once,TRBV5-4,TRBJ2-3,CASSLLLGGPVSDTQYF,TGTGCCAGCAGCTTGCTTCTGGGAGGGCCGGTTTCCGATACGCAGTATTTT
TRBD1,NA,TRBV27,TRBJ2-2,CASKFQGAAGELFF,TGTGCCAGCAAATTCCAGGGGGCTGCCGGGGAGCTGTTTTTT
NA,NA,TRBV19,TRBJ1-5,CASSISRGRGLYSNQPQHF,TGTGCCAGTAGTATAAGTCGGGGGCGAGGATTATATAGCAATCAGCCCCAGCATTTT
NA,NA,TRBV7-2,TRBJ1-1,CASSLTLTEAFF,TGTGCCAGCAGCCTCACCCTAACTGAAGCTTTCTTT
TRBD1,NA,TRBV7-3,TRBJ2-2,CASSKDRTNTGELFF,TGTGCCAGCAGCAAGGACAGGACGAACACCGGGGAGCTGTTTTTT
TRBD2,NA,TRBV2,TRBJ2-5,CASTTLLGLAGGETQYF,TGTGCCAGCACCACATTATTAGGACTAGCGGGAGGAGAGACCCAGTACTTC